This TCR beta chain was captured in a study of blood T cell repertoires in COVID-19. Study details: Nucleic acid was either cDNA or gDNA, and it came from T cells, B-cell-depleted T cells, or PBMCs.

CDR3 length: 15 amino acids. V dropped 4 bases and J dropped 4 bases, with 16 bases sitting between them. CDR1 and CDR2 from the germline V gene are MDHEN and SYDVKM. This table comes from immunoSEQ multiplex PCR, and its TCRdb copy is limited to in-frame clones, with some not included. The data hold approximately 300,000 clones, with 85% observed a single time. Sequenced material: PBMCs or T cells enriched from blood (not recorded which). The gene calls are TRBV28 and TRBJ1-2; no clear D. The receptor comes from a woman in her twenties or thirties who had been exposed to COVID-19. The CDR3 loop reads CASSSAFFEIYGYTF. The CDR3 DNA sequence: TGTGCCAGCAGTTCCGCGTTTTTTGAAATCTATGGCTACACCTTC.